The clone carrying this T cell receptor (beta chain) was counted a few times. These data belong to a study of blood T cell repertoires in COVID-19. Study-level information: Sites in the United States, Italy and Spain provided acute and convalescent COVID-19 samples. PBMCs, B-cell-depleted T cells, or T cells provided the cDNA or gDNA that made up the material.

In the original analysis: Amplification with reference gene primers provided the estimates of nucleated cell counts. The protocol was immunoSEQ multiplex PCR, while the TCRdb copy is restricted to in-frame clones and leaves out a portion. V and J calls and clone size are given by that table; D and trimming were obtained from the DNA. The sample lists 80,000 or so clones, 80% to 90% seen once, with roughly a sixth in the top ten. CDR3 length equals 13 residues. The V gene lost 2 bases and the J gene lost 4 bases, with 7 bases spanning the gap. Looked up from germline, CDR1 is LGHDT and CDR2 is YNNKEL (reference sequence).

The chain employs TRBV3-1 (or the pseudogene TRBV3-2) and TRBJ2-3; D gene uncertain. The receptor was isolated from an elderly woman with acute or convalescent COVID-19. The sample comprised peripheral blood. CDR3 loop: CASSQFEADTQYF. In DNA, the CDR3 is TGTGCCAGCAGCCAATTTGAGGCAGATACGCAGTATTTT.